Listed here are 8 T cell receptor beta chains from one sample, sequenced in a study of molecular identifiers for immune sequencing clone quantification. TCRdb processed the PCR reads anew with MiXCR; each CDR3 protein has one entry. This sample has 8,800 or so distinct CDR3 sequences, with approximately 19% found just once. The sequenced material came from naive CD8+ T cells from blood, with Jurkat cell RNA spiked in. Subset given: FACS-sorted CD8+CD4-CCR7+CD45RA+ naive T cells. The receptors shown here come from a human donor in good health. Some libraries in this study had Jurkat cell RNA spiked in.

This clonotype was counted ten times or more. The chain is built from TRBV6-2 or TRBV6-3 and TRBJ1-5, with 10 bases aligning to TRBD1. The CDR3 sequence is 16 residues long. Germline CDR1 reads MNHEY; CDR2 reads SVGEGT. The trim removed 4 bases at V and 0 bases at J, leaving 3 bases unmatched. CDR3 sequence: CASSSWDRGSNQPQHF. The CDR3 nucleotides are TGTGCCAGCAGTTCCTGGGACAGGGGTAGCAATCAGCCCCAGCATTTT.

This clonotype was seen ten or more times. The rearrangement links TRBV3-1 to TRBJ1-1, with TRBD1 as a possible D gene (6 bases). Germline V CDR1 and CDR2: LGHDT, YNNKEL (reference sequence). Deletions cut 0 bases from V and 5 bases from J, with 19 bases between. The CDR3 is 17 residues long. The CDR3 region is CASSQDNFIGGRTEAFF. In DNA form, the CDR3 reads TGTGCCAGCAGCCAAGATAATTTCATTGGGGGGCGGACTGAAGCTTTCTTT.

This chain joins TRBV3-1 and TRBJ1-4; a weak D match, TRBD1 (5 bases). The CDR3 is made up of 13 amino acids. Trimming left V 2 bases short and J 13 bases short, with 14 bases between. Looked up from germline, CDR1 is LGHDT and CDR2 is YNNKEL (reference sequence). CDR3 sequence: CASSQQGSEPLFF. In DNA form, the CDR3 reads TGTGCCAGCAGCCAACAGGGCAGTGAACCACTGTTTTTT. Based on the CDR3 plus reference TRBV3-1 and TRBJ1-4, the full variable domain is DTAVSQTPKYLVTQMGNDKSIKCEQNLGHDTMYWYKQDSKKFLKIMFSYNNKELIINETVPNRFSPKSPDKAHLNLHINSLELGDSAVYFCASSQQGSEPLFFGSGTQLSVL.

This clonotype is medium-sized within its sample. This chain links TRBV4-1 with TRBJ1-1; possibly TRBD1 for D (5 bases). CDR3 length: 15 residues. CDR1 is MGHRA and CDR2 is YSYEKL in the germline V gene. V was shortened by 4 bases and J by 2 bases, with 14 bases between the two germline ends. The CDR3: CASSPEGRPNTEAFF. The CDR3 bases are TGCGCCAGCAGCCCAGAGGGACGGCCTAACACTGAAGCTTTCTTT.

Ten or more counts support this clonotype. The chain uses TRBV19 and TRBJ1-1, with no clear D. This CDR3 region has 15 residues. CDR1 LNHDA and CDR2 SQIVND come from the germline V gene (reference sequence). V shed 7 bases and J shed 1 base, with 16 bases lying between them. DNA for the CDR3: TGTGCCAGTACCCCAGTCACGCGGGGGAACACTGAAGCTTTCTTT. Its protein is CASTPVTRGNTEAFF.

This chain uses TRBV9 with TRBJ1-4; D unresolved. Germline lookup yields CDR1 SGDLS and CDR2 YYNGEE. This CDR3 spans 16 amino acids. The V gene lost 1 base and the J gene lost 5 bases, with 15 bases spanning the gap. The CDR3 spells CASSVSVADQNEKLFF. The CDR3, as DNA: TGTGCCAGCAGCGTAAGTGTGGCGGACCAGAATGAAAAACTGTTTTTT.

This clonotype is classed as medium-sized. V gene TRBV7-9 combines with J gene TRBJ1-4; D is unclear. The V gene lost 4 bases and the J gene lost 8 bases, with 17 bases spanning the gap. The germline CDR1 and CDR2 sequences are SEHNR and FQNEAQ (reference sequence). The CDR3 covers 15 residues. The chain's CDR3 is CASSSAGSWVEKLFF. The CDR3 coding sequence is TGTGCCAGCAGCTCCGCCGGGTCCTGGGTCGAAAAACTGTTTTTT.

This clonotype counts as medium-sized (0.01 to 0.1%). CDR3 region: CASSLEEAGLWQETQYF. As DNA, the CDR3 is TGTGCCAGCAGCTTGGAGGAAGCGGGGTTATGGCAAGAGACCCAGTACTTC. The chain recombines TRBV5-4 with TRBJ2-5; 7 positions match TRBD2. The CDR3 has 17 amino acids. Germline CDR1 reads SGHNT; CDR2 reads YYREEE (reference sequence). The V and J ends lost 0 bases and 2 bases, in that order; junction bases with no gene match: 10.